Included here is one TCR beta chain sequence, with context. Its target is not known. Genomic DNA (from each subset) was split evenly across several immunoSEQ plates. In the original processing: ImmunoSEQ sequences covered only the junction and lacked quality scores; filtering therefore differed. The assay was immunoSEQ multiplex PCR, and TCRdb's table has in-frame clones only and misses some. That table furnishes V, J and clone size, whereas the DNA furnished D and trimming. The sample carries 1.6 million or so clones, around 97% recorded once. The sample is drawn from a study of shared clonotypes between healthy human individuals. General study results and limits: Estimated richness was generally greater in naive than memory subsets.

This CDR3 region has 15 residues. Trimming at V came to 4 bases and at J to 4 bases, leaving 2 bases not matched to a gene. Germline CDR1 MNHNS, CDR2 SASEGT. The TCR was taken from a man between 25 and 39 years old in good health. The V and J genes are TRBV6-1 and TRBJ2-5, with 14 bases that match TRBD2. The specimen sequenced was naive CD4+ T cells sorted from blood. Subset: CD45RA+ positively selected. The CDR3 loop reads CASSGLAGGIETQYF. The CDR3 nucleotides read TGTGCCAGCAGTGGACTAGCGGGAGGGATAGAGACCCAGTACTTC.